These T cell receptor beta chains were read from a single sample in a study of cytomegalovirus exposure and HLA in healthy donors. Profiled with immunoSEQ multiplex PCR; TCRdb holds only in-frame clones, not every one. This sample has over 100,000 clones, with around four fifths found just once. The sample comprised PBMCs. These receptors originate from a male donor in good health and CMV-seronegative. Each CDR3 is given with its conserved first and last residue. A D gene is named only where the DNA matches it firmly. The size field is filled for only some rows; it gives once, few, many or a size class.

J,V,D,size,DNA,CDR3
TRBJ1-5,TRBV30,.,once,TGTGCCTGGAGTGTAGGAGGTCTAGGTCAGCCCCAGCATTTT,CAWSVGGLGQPQHF
TRBJ2-5,TRBV2,.,.,TGTGCCAGCAGTGAAGACAGAGCCCAAGAGACCCAGTACTTC,CASSEDRAQETQYF
TRBJ1-6,TRBV5-4,.,.,TGTGCCAGCAGCTTGGCGACACCCGGAGGCCCCCTCCACTTT,CASSLATPGGPLHF
TRBJ1-5,TRBV21-1,.,few,TGTGCCAGCCAAAGTCGGGATCAGCCCCAGCATTTT,CASQSRDQPQHF
TRBJ2-2,TRBV7-2,TRBD2,.,TGTGCCAGCAGCTTAGCGGCTAGCGGGAGGGCCGGGGCCGGGGAGCTGTTTTTT,CASSLAASGRAGAGELFF
TRBJ1-6,TRBV29-1,TRBD1,.,TGCAGCGCCGGGACAGGGAAGGGTAATTCACCCCTCCACTTT,CSAGTGKGNSPLHF
TRBJ2-2,TRBV9,TRBD1,.,TGTGCCAGCAGCGTGCTAACAGGGGGAAGGACCGGGGAGCTGTTTTTT,CASSVLTGGRTGELFF
TRBJ2-5,TRBV9,TRBD2,.,TGTGCCAGCAGCCCCATCCCGGGACTAGCGGGGACCTCCCAAGAGACCCAGTACTTC,CASSPIPGLAGTSQETQYF
TRBJ2-3,TRBV28,.,.,TGTGCCAGCGGTTCCATTTTGGGGGGTCCGAAAACTAGCACAGATACGCAGTATTTT,CASGSILGGPKTSTDTQYF
TRBJ2-5,TRBV7-9,.,.,TGTGCCAGCAGAGTACAAGGGGCAGAAGGGTCCCAGTACTTC,CASRVQGAEGSQYF
TRBJ2-7,TRBV6-6,TRBD2,.,TGTGCCAGCAGTCGGACTAGTATGTACGAGCAGTACTTC,CASSRTSMYEQYF
TRBJ1-2,TRBV7-2,.,few,TGTGCCAGCAGCTTCGACACGTATGGCTACACCTTC,CASSFDTYGYTF
TRBJ1-4,TRBV30,.,.,TGTGCCTGTCCTTTCGCGGGGGAGGCTGAAAAACTGTTTTTT,CACPFAGEAEKLFF
TRBJ2-5,TRBV29-1,.,.,TGCAGCGTTGACAGGGGTTCAGGAGAGACCCAGTACTTC,CSVDRGSGETQYF
TRBJ2-3,TRBV6-1,TRBD2,many,TGTGCCAGCAGTGAAGCTAGCGGGGGGGCCACAGATACGCAGTATTTT,CASSEASGGATDTQYF
TRBJ2-1,TRBV5-4,TRBD2,.,TGTGCCAGCAGCACCGGACTAGCGGGAGCCTACAATGAGCAGTTCTTC,CASSTGLAGAYNEQFF
TRBJ1-1,TRBV11-3,.,.,TGTGCCAGCAGCTTAGGCAGAAACACTGAAGCTTTCTTT,CASSLGRNTEAFF
TRBJ2-3,TRBV27,.,once,TGTGCCGGCACGGTTCACGGGGGAACGCCAGATACGCAGTATTTT,CAGTVHGGTPDTQYF
TRBJ2-1,TRBV28,TRBD1,once,TGTGCCAGCAGCCAAGACAGGGGCCCCCACAATGAGCAGTTCTTC,CASSQDRGPHNEQFF
TRBJ2-2,TRBV15,.,.,TGTGCCACCAGCACCCCCGGGGGGCCCACCGGGGAGCTGTTTTTT,CATSTPGGPTGELFF
TRBJ2-5,TRBV7-9,.,.,TGTGCCAGCAGCCCCACCAGGACAGAACAAGAGACCCAGTACTTC,CASSPTRTEQETQYF
TRBJ1-1,TRBV7-2,.,.,TGTGCCAGCATCCCGACGGGGGGCGCCAGGACTGAAGCTTTCTTT,CASIPTGGARTEAFF
TRBJ2-2,TRBV27,.,.,TGTGCCAGCAGTTACAGTACGAACACCGGGGAGCTGTTTTTT,CASSYSTNTGELFF
TRBJ2-5,TRBV11-2,TRBD2,few,TGTGCCAGCAGCTTACTTGGGCGGGGGACCGGGGGAGAGACCCAGTACTTC,CASSLLGRGTGGETQYF
TRBJ2-2,TRBV7-6,.,.,TGTGCCAGCAGCCCCCCGGACAGGAACACCGGGGAGCTGTTTTTT,CASSPPDRNTGELFF
TRBJ2-3,TRBV6-1,.,.,TGTGCCAGCAAAAGAGGGAGCACAGATACGCAGTATTTT,CASKRGSTDTQYF
TRBJ1-6,TRBV27,.,.,TGTGCCAGCAATAGACAGCGCTATAATTCACCCCTCCACTTT,CASNRQRYNSPLHF
TRBJ2-6,TRBV1,.,.,TGCACCAGCAGCCCGCAGGTAGTATACTCTGGGGCCAACGTCCTGACTTTC,CTSSPQVVYSGANVLTF
TRBJ2-7,TRBV28,.,.,TGTGCCAGCAGCCAAGACAGCTACGAGCAGTACTTC,CASSQDSYEQYF
TRBJ1-1,TRBV4-3,TRBD1,.,TGCGCCAGCAGCCAAGATAGGGACAGGATAAACACTGAAGCTTTCTTT,CASSQDRDRINTEAFF
TRBJ1-4,TRBV7-8,.,.,TGTGCCAGCAGCCCGGAGGGAGGGGCTTTAGAAAAACTGTTTTTT,CASSPEGGALEKLFF
TRBJ2-7,TRBV27,.,once,TGTGCCAGCAGTCCCCGAGGACAGTGGGTCAACGAGCAGTACTTC,CASSPRGQWVNEQYF
TRBJ2-7,TRBV16,.,.,TGTGCCAGCAGCCTACACATGTCCTACGAGCAGTACTTC,CASSLHMSYEQYF
TRBJ1-4,TRBV18,TRBD1,.,TGTGCCAGCTCGCCTCGACAGGGGCGAGGCACTAATGAAAAACTGTTTTTT,CASSPRQGRGTNEKLFF
TRBJ1-1,TRBV29-1,.,.,TGCAGCGTTCGTAGAGGGTCTATGAACACTGAAGCTTTCTTT,CSVRRGSMNTEAFF
TRBJ1-1,TRBV18,TRBD1,few,TGTGCCAGCTCACCGGGACAGGGGATGAACACTGAAGCTTTCTTT,CASSPGQGMNTEAFF
TRBJ2-2,TRBV2,.,.,TGTGCCAGCAGTCTGGGGGGGCCCGCCGGGGAGCTGTTTTTT,CASSLGGPAGELFF
TRBJ2-5,TRBV20-1,TRBD2,.,TGCAGTGCTGTGGGGGGGGAGACCCAGTACTTC,CSAVGGETQYF
TRBJ2-3,TRBV7-2,TRBD2,.,TGTGCCAGCAGCTCGAGTTTTAGCGGGAGGGCGACAGATACGCAGTATTTT,CASSSSFSGRATDTQYF
TRBJ2-7,TRBV5-5,TRBD1,few,TGTGCCAGCAGCTCAACCCCGGGACAGCCCTACGAGCAGTACTTC,CASSSTPGQPYEQYF
TRBJ1-2,TRBV7-9,.,.,TGTGCCAGCAGCCTCGCGGACAGCAGCTACACCTTC,CASSLADSSYTF
TRBJ2-7,TRBV4-2,.,.,TGTGCCAGCAGCCAAGAAGAGGGCAGGCCCAGAGACTACGAGCAGTACTTC,CASSQEEGRPRDYEQYF
TRBJ2-3,TRBV11-2,TRBD2,.,TGTGCCAGCAGGGGGGGGGATACGCAGTATTTT,CASRGGDTQYF
TRBJ2-3,TRBV11-3,.,.,TGCGCCAGCAGCTTAGAGAGTTTGACAGGATCTTACACAGATACGCAGTATTTT,CASSLESLTGSYTDTQYF
TRBJ2-7,TRBV5-1,.,.,TGCGCCAGCAGCTTTGGCAGCGAATACGAGCAGTACTTC,CASSFGSEYEQYF
TRBJ1-2,TRBV19,.,.,TGTGCCAGTAGTATTGCCGGTAATCGTGGCTACACCTTC,CASSIAGNRGYTF
TRBJ2-1,TRBV7-2,.,.,TGTGCCAGCGGCAGTGGCGGGGAAGGCTCGGGCTCCTACAATGAGCAGTTCTTC,CASGSGGEGSGSYNEQFF
TRBJ2-6,TRBV23-1,.,.,TGCGCCAGCAGTCAATCGTACAGACCTGAATCTGGGGCCAACGTCCTGACTTTC,CASSQSYRPESGANVLTF
TRBJ2-7,TRBV30,TRBD1,.,TGTGCCTGGAGTTGGGGACAGGGGAGTTACGAGCAGTACTTC,CAWSWGQGSYEQYF
TRBJ2-2,TRBV2,TRBD1,few,TGTGCCAGCAGCCCGACAGGGGGCATCGGGGAGCTGTTTTTT,CASSPTGGIGELFF
TRBJ2-1,TRBV5-1,.,.,TGCGCCAGCAGCTTGGCCAGGGAGGGGGGTGAGCAGTTCTTC,CASSLAREGGEQFF
TRBJ1-1,TRBV18,.,few,TGTGCCAGCTCACCATATGGGGGCGGGACTGAAGCTTTCTTT,CASSPYGGGTEAFF
TRBJ2-7,TRBV16,.,.,TGTGCCAGCAGCCAATTTACAGGGACCTACGAGCAGTACTTC,CASSQFTGTYEQYF
TRBJ2-1,TRBV28,.,.,TGTGCCAGCAGTTTCCCCGGTGCGGGTGAGCAGTTCTTC,CASSFPGAGEQFF
TRBJ2-1,TRBV18,.,.,TGTGCCAGCTCACCAGGGGCTAGACCCAATGAGCAGTTCTTC,CASSPGARPNEQFF
TRBJ2-7,TRBV5-1,TRBD2,.,TGCGCCAGCAGCTCACGGACTAGCGGATACGAGCAGTACTTC,CASSSRTSGYEQYF